This T cell receptor beta chain originates from a study of T-cell reconstitution after alpha-beta-depleted transplantation in children. Study findings and constraints: Day-60 TCRbeta diversity that was high in some patients was derived from surviving recipient T cells and thymic progenitors.

A word on this clonotype: What it binds is unknown.

Using unique molecular identifiers, the investigators prepared the TCRbeta library. TCRdb reprocessed the PCR reads with MiXCR, giving one entry per CDR3 protein. The sample lists around 670,000 distinct CDR3 sequences; around 13% were seen once. Trimming cost V 1 base and J 5 bases; bases outside gene matches: 5. The CDR3 has 16 residues. Germline loops: CDR1 DFQATT, CDR2 SNEGSKA (reference sequence). The chain is built from TRBV20-1 and TRBJ2-1; 13 bases are shared with TRBD2. This TCR came from a girl aged 2-15 years with congenital amegakaryocytic thrombocytopenia, due to receive a stem cell transplant. The specimen comprised PBMCs, sampled before TCRalphabeta/CD19-depleted stem cell transplant. CDR3 region: CSARGTSGSANNEQFF. CDR3 nucleotide sequence: TGCAGTGCTAGAGGGACTAGCGGGAGCGCGAACAATGAGCAGTTCTTC.